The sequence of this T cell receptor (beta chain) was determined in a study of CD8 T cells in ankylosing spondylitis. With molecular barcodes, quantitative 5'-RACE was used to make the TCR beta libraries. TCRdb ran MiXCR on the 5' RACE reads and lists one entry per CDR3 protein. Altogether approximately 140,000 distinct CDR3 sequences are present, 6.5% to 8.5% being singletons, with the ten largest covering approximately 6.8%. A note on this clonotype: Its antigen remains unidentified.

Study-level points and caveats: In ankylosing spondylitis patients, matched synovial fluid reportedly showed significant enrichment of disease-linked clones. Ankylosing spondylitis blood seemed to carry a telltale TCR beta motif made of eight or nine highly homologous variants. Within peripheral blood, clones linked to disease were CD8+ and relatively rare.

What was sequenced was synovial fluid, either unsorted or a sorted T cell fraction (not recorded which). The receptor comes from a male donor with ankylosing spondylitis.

The CDR3 spells CASSQAISGYTF. Here the CDR3 DNA reads TGTGCCAGCAGCCAAGCCATTTCTGGCTACACCTTC. The genes are TRBV3-1 and TRBJ1-2, with D unresolved. The CDR3 is made up of 12 amino acids. Trimming pared 1 base from V and 7 bases from J, leaving 7 bases between. Per germline, CDR1 LGHDT and CDR2 YNNKEL (reference sequence). The full variable domain, in which reference TRBV3-1 and TRBJ1-2 provide the parts outside the CDR3, is DTAVSQTPKYLVTQMGNDKSIKCEQNLGHDTMYWYKQDSKKFLKIMFSYNNKELIINETVPNRFSPKSPDKAHLNLHINSLELGDSAVYFCASSQAISGYTFGSGTRLTVV.